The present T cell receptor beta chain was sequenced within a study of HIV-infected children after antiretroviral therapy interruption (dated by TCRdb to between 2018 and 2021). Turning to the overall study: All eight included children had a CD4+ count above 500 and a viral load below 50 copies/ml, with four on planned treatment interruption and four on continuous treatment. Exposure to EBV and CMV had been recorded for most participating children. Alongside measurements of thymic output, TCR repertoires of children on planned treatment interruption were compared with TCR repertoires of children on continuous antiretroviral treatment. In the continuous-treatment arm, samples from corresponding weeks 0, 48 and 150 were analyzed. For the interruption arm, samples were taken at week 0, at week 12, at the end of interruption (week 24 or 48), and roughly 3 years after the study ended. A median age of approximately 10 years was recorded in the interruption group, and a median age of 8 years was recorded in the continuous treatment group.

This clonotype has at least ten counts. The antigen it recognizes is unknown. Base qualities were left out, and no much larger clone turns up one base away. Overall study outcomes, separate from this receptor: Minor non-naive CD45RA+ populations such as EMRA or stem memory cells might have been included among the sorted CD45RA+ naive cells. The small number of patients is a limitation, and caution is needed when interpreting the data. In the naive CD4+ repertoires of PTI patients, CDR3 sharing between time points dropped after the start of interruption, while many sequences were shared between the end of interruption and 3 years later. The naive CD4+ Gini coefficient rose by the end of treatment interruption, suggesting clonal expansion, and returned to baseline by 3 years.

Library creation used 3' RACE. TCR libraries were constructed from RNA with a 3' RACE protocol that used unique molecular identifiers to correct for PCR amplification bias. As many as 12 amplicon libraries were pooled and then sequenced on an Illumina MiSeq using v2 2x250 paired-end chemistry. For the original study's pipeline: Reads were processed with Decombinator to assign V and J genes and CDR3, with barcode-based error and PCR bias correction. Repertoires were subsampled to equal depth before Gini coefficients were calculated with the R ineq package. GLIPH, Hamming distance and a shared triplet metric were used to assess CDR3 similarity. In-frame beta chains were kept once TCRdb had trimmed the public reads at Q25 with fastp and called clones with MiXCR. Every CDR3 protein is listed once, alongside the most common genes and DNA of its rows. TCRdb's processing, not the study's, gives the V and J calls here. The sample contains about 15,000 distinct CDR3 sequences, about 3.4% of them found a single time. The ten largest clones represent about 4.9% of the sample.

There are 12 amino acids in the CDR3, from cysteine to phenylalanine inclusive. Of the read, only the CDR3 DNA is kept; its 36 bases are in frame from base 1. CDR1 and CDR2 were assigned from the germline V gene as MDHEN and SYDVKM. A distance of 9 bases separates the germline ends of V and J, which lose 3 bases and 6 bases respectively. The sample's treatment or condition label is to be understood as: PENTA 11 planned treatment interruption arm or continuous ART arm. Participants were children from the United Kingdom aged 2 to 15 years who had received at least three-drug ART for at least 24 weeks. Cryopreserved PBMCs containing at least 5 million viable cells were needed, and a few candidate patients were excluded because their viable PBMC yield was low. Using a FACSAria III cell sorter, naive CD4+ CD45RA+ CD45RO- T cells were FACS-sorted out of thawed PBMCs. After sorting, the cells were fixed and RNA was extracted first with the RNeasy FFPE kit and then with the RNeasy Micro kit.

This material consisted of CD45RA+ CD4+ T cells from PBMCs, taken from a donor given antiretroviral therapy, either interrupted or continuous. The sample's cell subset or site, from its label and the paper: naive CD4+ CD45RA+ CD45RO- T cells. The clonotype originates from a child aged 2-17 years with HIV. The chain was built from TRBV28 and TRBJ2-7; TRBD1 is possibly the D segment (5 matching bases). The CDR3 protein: CASSLAGREQYF. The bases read TGTGCCAGCAGTTTGGCAGGGCGCGAGCAGTACTTC. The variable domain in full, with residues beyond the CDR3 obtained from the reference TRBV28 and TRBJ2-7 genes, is DVKVTQSSRYLVKRTGEKVFLECVQDMDHENMFWYRQDPGLGLRLIYFSYDVKMKEKGDIPEGYSVSREKKERFSLILESASTNQTSMYLCASSLAGREQYFGPGTRLTVT.